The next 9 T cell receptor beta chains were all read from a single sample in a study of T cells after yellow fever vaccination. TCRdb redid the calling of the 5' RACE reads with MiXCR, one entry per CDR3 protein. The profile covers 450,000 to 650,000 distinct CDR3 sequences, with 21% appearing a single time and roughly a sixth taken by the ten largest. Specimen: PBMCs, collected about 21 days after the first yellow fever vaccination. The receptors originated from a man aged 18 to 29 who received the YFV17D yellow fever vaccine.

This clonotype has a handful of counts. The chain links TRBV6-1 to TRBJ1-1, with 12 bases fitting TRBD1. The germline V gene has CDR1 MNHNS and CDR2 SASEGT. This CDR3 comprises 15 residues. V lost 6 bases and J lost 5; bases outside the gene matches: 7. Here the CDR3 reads CASSRDRGRKTEAFF. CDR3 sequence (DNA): TGTGCCAGCAGCCGGGACAGGGGGCGCAAAACTGAAGCTTTCTTT.

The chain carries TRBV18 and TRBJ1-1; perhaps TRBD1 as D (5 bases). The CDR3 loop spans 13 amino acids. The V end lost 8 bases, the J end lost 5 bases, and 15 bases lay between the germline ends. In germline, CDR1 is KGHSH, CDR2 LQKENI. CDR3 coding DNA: TGTGCCAGCCAACGACTGGGGGTGACTGAAGCTTTCTTT. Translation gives CASQRLGVTEAFF.

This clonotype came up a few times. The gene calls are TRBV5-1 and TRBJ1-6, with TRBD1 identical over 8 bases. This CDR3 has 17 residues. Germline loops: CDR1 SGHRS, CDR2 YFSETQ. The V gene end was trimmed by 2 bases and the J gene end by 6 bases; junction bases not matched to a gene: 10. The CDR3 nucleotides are TGCGCCAGCAGCTTCTTTTTTGCCGGACAGGGTAATTCACCCCTCCACTTT. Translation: CASSFFFAGQGNSPLHF.

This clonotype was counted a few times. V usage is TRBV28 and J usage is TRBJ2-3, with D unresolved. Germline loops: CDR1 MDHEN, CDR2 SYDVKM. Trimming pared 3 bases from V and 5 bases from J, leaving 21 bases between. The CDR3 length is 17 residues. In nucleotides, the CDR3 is TGTGCCAGCAGTTTTGCCCAGACAAGGAAGTATGGAGATACGCAGTATTTT. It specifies CASSFAQTRKYGDTQYF.

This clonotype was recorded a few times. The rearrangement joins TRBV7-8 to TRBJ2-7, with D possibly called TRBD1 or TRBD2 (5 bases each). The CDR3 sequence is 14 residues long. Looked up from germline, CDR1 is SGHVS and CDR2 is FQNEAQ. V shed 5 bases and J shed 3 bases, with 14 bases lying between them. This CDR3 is CASSPRGLYYEQYF. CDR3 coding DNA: TGTGCCAGCAGCCCCCGGGGCCTTTACTACGAGCAGTACTTC.

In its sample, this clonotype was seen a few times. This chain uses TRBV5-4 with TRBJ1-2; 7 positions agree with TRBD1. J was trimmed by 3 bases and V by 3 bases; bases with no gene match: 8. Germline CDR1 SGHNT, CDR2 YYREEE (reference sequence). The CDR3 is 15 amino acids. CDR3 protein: CASSSRDRVHYGYTF. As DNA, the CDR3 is TGTGCCAGCAGCTCCCGGGACAGAGTCCACTATGGCTACACCTTC.

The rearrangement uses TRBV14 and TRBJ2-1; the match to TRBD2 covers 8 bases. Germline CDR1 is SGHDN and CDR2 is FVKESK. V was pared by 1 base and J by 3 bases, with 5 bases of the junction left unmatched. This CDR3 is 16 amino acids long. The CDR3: CASSQVGGASYNEQFF. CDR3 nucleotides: TGTGCCAGCAGCCAAGTCGGGGGGGCGAGCTACAATGAGCAGTTCTTC. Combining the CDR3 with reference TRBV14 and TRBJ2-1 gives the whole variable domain EAGVTQFPSHSVIEKGQTVTLRCDPISGHDNLYWYRRVMGKEIKFLLHFVKESKQDESGMPNNRFLAERTGGTYSTLKVQPAELEDSGVYFCASSQVGGASYNEQFFGPGTRLTVL.

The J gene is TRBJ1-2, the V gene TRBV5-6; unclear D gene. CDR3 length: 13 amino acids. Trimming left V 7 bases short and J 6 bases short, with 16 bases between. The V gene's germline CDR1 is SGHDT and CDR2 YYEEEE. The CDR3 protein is CASSPRPDDGYTF. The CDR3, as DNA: TGTGCCAGCTCCCCCCGGCCGGACGATGGCTACACCTTC.

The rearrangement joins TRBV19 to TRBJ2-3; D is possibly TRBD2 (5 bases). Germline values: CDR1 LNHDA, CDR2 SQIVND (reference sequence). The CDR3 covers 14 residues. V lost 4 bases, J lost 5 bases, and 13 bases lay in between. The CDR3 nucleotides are TGTGCCAGTAGTAAGTCTAGCACGAAAGATACGCAGTATTTT. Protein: CASSKSSTKDTQYF.